In its sample, the clone carrying this T cell receptor (beta chain) was seen once. The record originates from a study of blood T cell repertoires in COVID-19. In the study overall: Specimens from acute and convalescent COVID-19 originated in the United States, Italy and Spain. The cDNA or gDNA used as material had been derived from T cells, B-cell-depleted T cells, or PBMCs.

The CDR3 runs 15 residues. Per the germline V gene, CDR1 is SGDLS and CDR2 is YYNGEE. Trimming removed 4 bases at V and 4 bases at J, with 17 bases between. TCRdb keeps only in-frame clones here, not all; method: immunoSEQ multiplex PCR. The table records roughly 190,000 clones, approximately 83% of them present only once. The sequencing input was peripheral blood. This receptor was obtained from a human donor with acute or convalescent COVID-19. The donor label of this sample is uncertain. The chain links TRBV9 to TRBJ1-1, with D tentatively TRBD1 (5 bases). The CDR3: CASSPSGGGGTEAFF. The CDR3 DNA is TGTGCCAGCAGCCCTAGTGGGGGAGGCGGCACTGAAGCTTTCTTT.